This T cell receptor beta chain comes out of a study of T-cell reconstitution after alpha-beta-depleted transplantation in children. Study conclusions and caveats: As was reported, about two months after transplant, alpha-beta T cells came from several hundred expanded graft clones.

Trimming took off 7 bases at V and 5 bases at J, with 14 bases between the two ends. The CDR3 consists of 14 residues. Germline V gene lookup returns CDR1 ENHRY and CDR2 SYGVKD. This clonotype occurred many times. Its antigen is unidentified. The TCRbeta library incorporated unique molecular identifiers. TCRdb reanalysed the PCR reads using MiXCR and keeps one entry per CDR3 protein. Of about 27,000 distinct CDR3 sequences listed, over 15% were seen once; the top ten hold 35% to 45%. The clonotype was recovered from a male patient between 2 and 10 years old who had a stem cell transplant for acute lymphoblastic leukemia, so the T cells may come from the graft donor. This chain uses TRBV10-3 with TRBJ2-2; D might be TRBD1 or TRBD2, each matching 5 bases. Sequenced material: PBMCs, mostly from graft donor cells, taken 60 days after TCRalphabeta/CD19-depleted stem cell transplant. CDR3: CAIKGREWTGELFF. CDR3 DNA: TGTGCCATCAAGGGCAGGGAGTGGACCGGGGAGCTGTTTTTT.